This T cell receptor (beta chain) was sequenced in a study of blood T cell repertoires in COVID-19. Study summary: The United States, Italy and Spain supplied acute and convalescent COVID-19 samples.

In the authors' workflow: How many nucleated cells were present was estimated from reference gene primer amplification. Here immunoSEQ multiplex PCR was the method, and the copy in TCRdb shows in-frame clones only, minus some. V, J and clone size were drawn from that table, and D and trimming were deduced from the DNA. The repertoire holds roughly 120,000 clones, with around 86% as singletons. Deletions cut 3 bases from V and 0 bases from J, with 10 bases between. Germline-derived CDR1 and CDR2 are SGDLS and YYNGEE. The CDR3 contains 15 residues. This receptor was identified in a man of 80 years or more with acute or convalescent COVID-19. The material sequenced was peripheral blood. The chain employs TRBV9 and TRBJ1-3, with D tentatively TRBD1 (5 bases). Here the CDR3 reads CASSDDSFSGNTIYF. The CDR3 region has the DNA TGTGCCAGCAGCGACGACAGCTTCTCTGGAAACACCATATATTTT.